The present T cell receptor (beta chain) was sequenced within a study of blood T cells in healthy people across ages. Points from the study as a whole: No one knew whether donors had CMV, which possibly confounded expanded clonotype changes. Without sorted subsets, naive and antigen-experienced compartments could not be conclusively compared. The study found more naive CD4+ cells and higher diversity in long-lived than aged donors.

A sample-barcoded 5' primer and a J-beta primer mix were used in a second PCR of about 6 to 12 cycles. Every cDNA molecule bore a tag from a template-switch adaptor containing 12 random nucleotides. TCRdb redid the calling of the 5' RACE reads with MiXCR, one entry per CDR3 protein. The sample records 630,000 or so distinct CDR3 sequences, about a third being singletons. The V and J ends lost 3 bases and 6 bases, in that order; junction bases with no gene match: 8. CDR3 length: 15 residues. Per the germline V gene, CDR1 is SGHRS and CDR2 is YFSETQ. This clonotype was observed many times. The antigen remains undetermined.

This TCR was sampled from a woman older than 75 in good health. The sample consisted of blood. This rearrangement joins TRBV5-1 to TRBJ2-1; 8 nucleotides align to TRBD1. CDR3 coding DNA: TGCGCCAGCAGCTCGGGACAGGTTATCGGCAATGAGCAGTTCTTC. Translating it yields CASSSGQVIGNEQFF.